This is a list of T cell receptor beta chains from one sample in a study of metastatic and nonmetastatic thyroid tumors. TCRdb re-analyzed the PCR reads using MiXCR. The sample lists 70,000 or so clones; approximately 15% were seen once. Material: blood. These receptors were obtained from a male donor with papillary thyroid cancer or a benign thyroid nodule (not recorded which). Some clones in this sample may be carry-over from other donors' samples. CDR3s include the opening cysteine and the closing phenylalanine or tryptophan. The D gene is left open where the match is weak. Where a row states a size, it is once, few, many or the class of an expanded clone; other rows omit it.

j_call clone_size v_call d_call cdr3_nt cdr3_aa
TRBJ2-4 many TRBV20-1 NA TGCAGTGCCTGTCGGGACATAAAAGCCAAAAACATTCAGTACTTC CSACRDIKAKNIQYF
TRBJ1-2 many TRBV29-1 TRBD1 TGCAGCGTTCGCCGGGACAGGGGTGGCTACACCTTC CSVRRDRGGYTF
TRBJ2-2 many TRBV14 NA TGTGCCAGCAGCGGACTCAGGGCTCCGAACACCGGGGAGCTGTTTTTT CASSGLRAPNTGELFF
TRBJ2-6 many TRBV28 NA TGTGCCAGCACCCCACAGGCGGGTGGGGCCAACGTCCTGACTTTC CASTPQAGGANVLTF
TRBJ2-7 NA TRBV7-9 NA TGTGCCAGCAGCTTTCTCGAGTTCTCCTACGAGCAGTACTTC CASSFLEFSYEQYF
TRBJ2-1 many TRBV7-9 TRBD1 TGTGCCAGCAGCTTGGGACAGATCTCCTACAATGAGCAGTTCTTC CASSLGQISYNEQFF
TRBJ2-7 NA TRBV10-3 NA TGTGCCATCGGGTGGGGGCGGTACAGAGGGGGGAGCTCCTACGAGCAGTACTTC CAIGWGRYRGGSSYEQYF
TRBJ2-5 many TRBV25-1 TRBD2 TGTGCCAGCAGTGCCCCGGGGGGGGGGGAGACCCAGTACTTC CASSAPGGGETQYF
TRBJ2-6 many TRBV11-2 NA TGTGCCAGCAGCTTCTTCCTGATAGCTGGGGCCAACGTCCTGACTTTC CASSFFLIAGANVLTF
TRBJ2-7 many TRBV3-1 NA TGTGCCAGCAGCCTAGGGTTTGACGAGCAGTACTTC CASSLGFDEQYF
TRBJ2-1 few TRBV6-1 NA TGTGCCAGCAGTGAAAAGGGAGGCTATGAGCAGTTCTTC CASSEKGGYEQFF
TRBJ1-2 NA TRBV20-1 NA TGCAGTGCTAGATTCCCAGGTGGCGCGTATGGCTACACCTTC CSARFPGGAYGYTF
TRBJ2-5 many TRBV6-1 NA TGTGCCAGCAGTTGGACGTCAAGGGAGACCCAGTACTTC CASSWTSRETQYF
TRBJ2-4 many TRBV12-3/TRBV12-4 TRBD2 TGTGCCAGCAGCTCTAGCGGGAGCCACATTCAGTACTTC CASSSSGSHIQYF
TRBJ2-7 few TRBV28 TRBD1 TGTGCCAGCAGTCGAGGGGGCGTGAGCTACGAGCAGTACTTC CASSRGGVSYEQYF
TRBJ2-5 many TRBV6-1 TRBD1 TGTGCCAGCAGGACGACAGGGGGAGGGGAGACCCAGTACTTC CASRTTGGGETQYF
TRBJ1-5 NA TRBV13 NA TGTGCCAGCAGCTTCGGGGGGGACCTCAGCAATCAGCCCCAGCATTTT CASSFGGDLSNQPQHF
TRBJ2-3 NA TRBV10-3 TRBD2 TGTGCCAGCAGTGCGTCTAGCGGTAGATGGGGGACTAGTACAGATACGCAGTATTTT CASSASSGRWGTSTDTQYF
TRBJ1-3 NA TRBV7-2 NA TGTGCCAGCAGCTTCAGGGGACCTGGAAACACCATATATTTT CASSFRGPGNTIYF
TRBJ2-1 many TRBV5-6 TRBD2 TGTGCCAGCAGCCGAGCGGGAGGGTCCAATGAGCAGTTCTTC CASSRAGGSNEQFF
TRBJ1-1 many TRBV15 TRBD1 TGTGCCACCAGCAGAGAGACAGGGGGACCCAACACTGAAGCTTTCTTT CATSRETGGPNTEAFF
TRBJ2-7 NA TRBV12-3/TRBV12-4 NA TGTGCCAGCAGTTTGTTCGGCTCCTACGAGCAGTACTTC CASSLFGSYEQYF
TRBJ1-5 many TRBV12-3/TRBV12-4 NA TGTGCCAGCAGCCCGGACAGTTATAGCAATCAGCCCCAGCATTTT CASSPDSYSNQPQHF
TRBJ1-6 many TRBV7-8 NA TGTGCCAGCAGCTTACAGGGGAATTCACCCCTCCACTTT CASSLQGNSPLHF
TRBJ2-1 NA TRBV27 NA TGTGCCAGCAGTTTCATCCTCCTAGCCCCCGATACCGATCGGGATGAGCAGTTCTTC CASSFILLAPDTDRDEQFF
TRBJ2-7 NA TRBV6-2/TRBV6-3 TRBD2 TGTGCCAGCAGTTACCGGACTAGCGGTATCCCCCCCCGTTGGTACGAGCAGTACTTC CASSYRTSGIPPRWYEQYF
TRBJ1-4 NA TRBV29-1 NA TGCAGCGTTGCTGCTCAGGAGGCTGAAAAACTGTTTTTT CSVAAQEAEKLFF
TRBJ1-2 many TRBV3-1 NA TGTGCCAGCAGCCACTACAGGGACTACTATGGCTACACCTTC CASSHYRDYYGYTF
TRBJ1-5 many TRBV6-1 TRBD1 TGTGCCAGCAGTTCCGGGACAGGGTATCAGCCCCAGCATTTT CASSSGTGYQPQHF
TRBJ1-2 many TRBV7-3 TRBD1 TGTGCCAGCAGCTTCCGACAGGGCGATGGCTACACCTTC CASSFRQGDGYTF
TRBJ2-7 medium-sized TRBV6-2/TRBV6-3 NA TGTGCCAGCAGTTACTCGATGAAATTGGGGGGCAGGTCCTACGAGCAGTACTTC CASSYSMKLGGRSYEQYF
TRBJ2-3 many TRBV15 NA TGTGCCACCAGCACAACCCGGGGGTCTAGCACAGATACGCAGTATTTT CATSTTRGSSTDTQYF
TRBJ1-3 many TRBV4-1 TRBD1 TGCGCCAGCAGCCAGGAACCTGGACAGGGGGGGAACACCATATATTTT CASSQEPGQGGNTIYF
TRBJ2-6 many TRBV6-1 NA TGTGCCAGCAGTACACAATCTGGGGCCAACGTCCTGACTTTC CASSTQSGANVLTF
TRBJ1-4 NA TRBV20-1 NA TGCAGTGCTAGAGATCACAGGACACTCCCTAGGGGGAATTCTGAAAAACTGTTTTTT CSARDHRTLPRGNSEKLFF
TRBJ1-2 many TRBV6-1 TRBD1 TGTGCCAGCAGGGAAGGGACAGGGGGCCCTTTTTCGTATGGCTACACCTTC CASREGTGGPFSYGYTF
TRBJ1-1 NA TRBV4-1 NA TGCGCCAGCAGCCAAGACCCAGGGAACACTGAAGCTTTCTTT CASSQDPGNTEAFF
TRBJ2-3 many TRBV5-1 NA TGCGCCAGCAGTTTCTTCGTGGGTGCAGGAGCAGATACGCAGTATTTT CASSFFVGAGADTQYF
TRBJ2-3 NA TRBV11-2 TRBD2 TGTGTCAGCACCCGGACTAGAGGAATCACAGATACGCAGTATTTT CVSTRTRGITDTQYF
TRBJ1-2 many TRBV10-2 TRBD1 TGCGCCAGCAGGACAGGGGAGACCCACTATGGCTACACCTTC CASRTGETHYGYTF
TRBJ2-7 many TRBV6-1 TRBD2 TGTGCCAGCAGTCTGATCGCTAGCGGAACCTACGAGCAGTACTTC CASSLIASGTYEQYF
TRBJ1-1 many TRBV19 NA TGTGCCAGTAGTGCACAACAGGGAAGTGAAGCTTTCTTT CASSAQQGSEAFF
TRBJ2-1 NA TRBV5-1 TRBD2 TGCGCCAGCAGCGGCAAGAGACTCCTCGAACTAGCGGGGTACAATGAGCAGTTCTTC CASSGKRLLELAGYNEQFF
TRBJ2-7 NA TRBV5-1 TRBD1 TGCGCCAGCAGACACGGGACAGGGACCTCCTATGAGCAGTACTTC CASRHGTGTSYEQYF
TRBJ2-3 many TRBV10-3 NA TGTGCCATCAGGGTCGGAACTAGCACAGATACGCAGTATTTT CAIRVGTSTDTQYF
TRBJ2-5 many TRBV7-3 NA TGTGCCAGCAGCATAAACTCAGGGGAAGAGACCCAGTACTTC CASSINSGEETQYF
TRBJ2-1 few TRBV6-1 NA TGTGCCAGCATGCAAACTAGCTGGAGCTCCTACAATGAGCAGTTCTTC CASMQTSWSSYNEQFF
TRBJ2-7 NA TRBV10-1 NA TGCGCCAGCAGTGGAGGGCCCTACGAGCAGTACTTC CASSGGPYEQYF
TRBJ2-7 NA TRBV10-1 NA TGCGCCAGCAGTGATTCGTCAGGTTTTTCCTACGAGCAGTACTTC CASSDSSGFSYEQYF